The rows below give T cell receptor beta chains drawn from one sample of a study of blood T cells in healthy people across ages. TCRdb re-called the 5' RACE reads through MiXCR, storing one row per CDR3 protein. The sample shows about 1 million distinct CDR3 sequences, 45% of them seen only once. The sample was blood. The receptor set was obtained from an older woman in good health. The CDR3 runs from the conserved cysteine through the conserved F or W. The order of the fields is D gene, V gene, clone size, J gene, CDR3 protein, CDR3 DNA. A D gene is named only where the DNA matches it firmly. Only part of the rows carry a size: once, few, many, or a class if the clone is expanded.

d_gene: TRBD2; v_gene: TRBV5-1; abundance: NA; j_gene: TRBJ2-1; CDR3aa: CASSLGPSGRWSNEQFF; CDR3nt: TGCGCCAGCAGCTTGGGCCCTAGCGGGAGGTGGAGCAATGAGCAGTTCTTC
d_gene: NA; v_gene: TRBV5-1; abundance: NA; j_gene: TRBJ2-3; CDR3aa: CASSLTVGATDTQYF; CDR3nt: TGCGCCAGCAGCTTGACCGTGGGAGCAACAGATACGCAGTATTTT
d_gene: NA; v_gene: TRBV6-2/TRBV6-3; abundance: NA; j_gene: TRBJ2-1; CDR3aa: CASSTPRAESSYNEQFF; CDR3nt: TGTGCCAGCAGTACGCCCCGGGCGGAGAGCTCCTACAATGAGCAGTTCTTC
d_gene: NA; v_gene: TRBV2; abundance: NA; j_gene: TRBJ2-7; CDR3aa: CASSALSTAYNEQYF; CDR3nt: TGTGCCAGCAGTGCTCTGAGCACTGCCTACAATGAGCAGTACTTC
d_gene: TRBD1; v_gene: TRBV24-1; abundance: few; j_gene: TRBJ2-5; CDR3aa: CATSDPGTGEETQYF; CDR3nt: TGTGCCACCAGTGATCCCGGGACAGGGGAAGAGACCCAGTACTTC
d_gene: TRBD2; v_gene: TRBV28; abundance: few; j_gene: TRBJ2-7; CDR3aa: CASSFPTSGAYEQYF; CDR3nt: TGTGCCAGCAGTTTCCCGACTAGCGGGGCCTACGAGCAGTACTTC
d_gene: NA; v_gene: TRBV6-5; abundance: NA; j_gene: TRBJ1-2; CDR3aa: CASSAYQGSGYGYTF; CDR3nt: TGTGCCAGCAGTGCATACCAGGGTTCTGGGTATGGCTACACCTTC
d_gene: TRBD1; v_gene: TRBV6-5; abundance: NA; j_gene: TRBJ2-7; CDR3aa: CASSYSKAGGLYEQYF; CDR3nt: TGTGCCAGCAGTTACTCGAAAGCAGGGGGCTTATACGAGCAGTACTTC
d_gene: NA; v_gene: TRBV4-2; abundance: many; j_gene: TRBJ2-3; CDR3aa: CASSQDPLADTQYF; CDR3nt: TGTGCCAGCAGCCAAGACCCGTTGGCAGATACGCAGTATTTT
d_gene: TRBD1; v_gene: TRBV20-1; abundance: NA; j_gene: TRBJ1-6; CDR3aa: CSARRTGNNSPLHF; CDR3nt: TGCAGTGCTAGGAGGACAGGGAATAATTCACCCCTCCACTTT
d_gene: TRBD1; v_gene: TRBV6-1; abundance: NA; j_gene: TRBJ2-5; CDR3aa: CASSEPGQEKETQYF; CDR3nt: TGTGCCAGCAGTGAACCGGGACAGGAGAAAGAGACCCAGTACTTC
d_gene: NA; v_gene: TRBV2; abundance: NA; j_gene: TRBJ2-5; CDR3aa: CASSVGSVRGQETQYF; CDR3nt: TGTGCCAGCAGTGTGGGATCGGTAAGGGGACAAGAGACCCAGTACTTC
d_gene: NA; v_gene: TRBV7-9; abundance: few; j_gene: TRBJ2-7; CDR3aa: CASSQEGQEIYEQYF; CDR3nt: TGTGCCAGCAGCCAAGAAGGCCAGGAGATCTACGAGCAGTACTTC
d_gene: NA; v_gene: TRBV10-1; abundance: few; j_gene: TRBJ2-6; CDR3aa: CASSADRSSGANVLTF; CDR3nt: TGCGCCAGCAGTGCGGACCGATCCTCTGGGGCCAACGTCCTGACTTTC